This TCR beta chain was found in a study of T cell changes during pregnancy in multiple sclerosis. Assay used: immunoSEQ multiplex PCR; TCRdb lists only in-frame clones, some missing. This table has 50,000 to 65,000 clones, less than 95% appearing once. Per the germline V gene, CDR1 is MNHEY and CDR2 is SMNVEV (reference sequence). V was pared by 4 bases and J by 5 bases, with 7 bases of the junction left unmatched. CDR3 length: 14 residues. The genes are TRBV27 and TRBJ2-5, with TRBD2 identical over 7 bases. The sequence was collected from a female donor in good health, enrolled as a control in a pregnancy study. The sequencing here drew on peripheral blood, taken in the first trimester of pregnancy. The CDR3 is CASSSQTSIETQYF. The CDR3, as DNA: TGTGCCAGCAGTTCCCAGACTAGCATCGAGACCCAGTACTTC.